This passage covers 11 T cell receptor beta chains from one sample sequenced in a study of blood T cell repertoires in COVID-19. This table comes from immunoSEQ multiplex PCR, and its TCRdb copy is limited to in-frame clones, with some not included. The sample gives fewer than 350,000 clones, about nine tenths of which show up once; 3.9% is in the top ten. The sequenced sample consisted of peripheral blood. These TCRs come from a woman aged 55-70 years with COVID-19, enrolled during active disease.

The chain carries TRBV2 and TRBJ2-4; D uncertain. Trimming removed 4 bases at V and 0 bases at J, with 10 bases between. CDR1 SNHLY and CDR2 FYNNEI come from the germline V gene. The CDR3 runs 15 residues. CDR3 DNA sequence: TGTGCCAGCAGTGGGCACGCAAAAGCCAAAAACATTCAGTACTTC. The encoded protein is CASSGHAKAKNIQYF.

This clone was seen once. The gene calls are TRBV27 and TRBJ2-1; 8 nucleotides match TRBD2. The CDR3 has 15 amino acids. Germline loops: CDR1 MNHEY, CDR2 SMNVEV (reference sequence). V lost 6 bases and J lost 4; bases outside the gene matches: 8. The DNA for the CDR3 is TGTGCCAGCAGCCAGCCCGGGACTAGGTACAATGAGCAGTTCTTC. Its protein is CASSQPGTRYNEQFF.

The CDR3 here is CASSDGRLDGYTF. As DNA, the CDR3 is TGTGCCAGCAGTGATGGGAGACTAGATGGCTACACCTTC. V gene TRBV2 combines with J gene TRBJ1-2; D is unclear. V lost 3 bases and J 6 bases, leaving 11 bases between the germline ends. CDR1 is SNHLY, CDR2 FYNNEI, per germline. CDR3 length equals 13 residues.

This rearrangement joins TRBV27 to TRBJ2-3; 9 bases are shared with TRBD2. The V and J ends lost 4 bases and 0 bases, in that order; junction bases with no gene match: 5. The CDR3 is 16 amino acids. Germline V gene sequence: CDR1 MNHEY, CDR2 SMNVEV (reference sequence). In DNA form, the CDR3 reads TGTGCCAGCAGTTGGGAAAGCGGGGGGAGCACAGATACGCAGTATTTT. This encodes CASSWESGGSTDTQYF.

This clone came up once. Written as DNA, the CDR3 is TGTGCCAGCAGCGTAGATCATCTCTCCCGGGACGAGCAGTACTTC. Its translation is CASSVDHLSRDEQYF. This chain joins TRBV9 and TRBJ2-7; D call uncertain. Germline assignment: CDR1 SGDLS and CDR2 YYNGEE. This CDR3 has 15 residues. The V end was cut by 0 bases, the J end by 5 bases, with 15 bases between.

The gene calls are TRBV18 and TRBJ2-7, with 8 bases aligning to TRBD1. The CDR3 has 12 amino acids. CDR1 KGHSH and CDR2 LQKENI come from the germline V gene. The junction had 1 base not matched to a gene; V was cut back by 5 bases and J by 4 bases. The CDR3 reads CASSGDRYEQYF. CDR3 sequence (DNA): TGTGCCAGCTCAGGGGACAGGTACGAGCAGTACTTC.

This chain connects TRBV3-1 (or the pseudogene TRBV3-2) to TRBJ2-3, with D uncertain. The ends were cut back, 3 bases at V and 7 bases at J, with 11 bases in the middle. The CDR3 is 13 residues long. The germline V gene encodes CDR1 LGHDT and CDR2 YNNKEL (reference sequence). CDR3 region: CASSQGYSNTQYF. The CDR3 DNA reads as TGTGCCAGCAGCCAGGGTTATAGCAATACGCAGTATTTT.

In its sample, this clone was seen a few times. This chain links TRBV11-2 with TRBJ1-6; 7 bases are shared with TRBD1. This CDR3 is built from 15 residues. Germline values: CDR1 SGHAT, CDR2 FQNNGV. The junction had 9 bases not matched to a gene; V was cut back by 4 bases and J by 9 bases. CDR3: CASSSGDSISSPLHF. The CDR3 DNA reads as TGTGCCAGCAGCTCGGGGGACAGTATCAGTTCACCCCTCCACTTT.

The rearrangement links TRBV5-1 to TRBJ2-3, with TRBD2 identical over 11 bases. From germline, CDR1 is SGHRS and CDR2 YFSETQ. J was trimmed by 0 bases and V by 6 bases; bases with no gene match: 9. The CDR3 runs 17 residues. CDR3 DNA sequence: TGCGCCAGCAAGAGGGCTAGCGGGGGGAGGAGCACAGATACGCAGTATTTT. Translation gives CASKRASGGRSTDTQYF.

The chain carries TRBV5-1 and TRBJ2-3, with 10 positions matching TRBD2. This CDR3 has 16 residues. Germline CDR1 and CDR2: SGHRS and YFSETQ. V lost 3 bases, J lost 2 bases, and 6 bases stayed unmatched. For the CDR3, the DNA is TGCGCCAGCAGCTACACTAGCGGGGTCATCACAGATACGCAGTATTTT. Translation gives CASSYTSGVITDTQYF.

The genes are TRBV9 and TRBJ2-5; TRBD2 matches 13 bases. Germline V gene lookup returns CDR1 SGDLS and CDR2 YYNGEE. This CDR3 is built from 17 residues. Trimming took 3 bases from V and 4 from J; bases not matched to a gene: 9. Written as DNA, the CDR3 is TGTGCCAGCAGCGCCCACTCACTAGCGGGGGGGTTAGAGACCCAGTACTTC. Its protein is CASSAHSLAGGLETQYF.